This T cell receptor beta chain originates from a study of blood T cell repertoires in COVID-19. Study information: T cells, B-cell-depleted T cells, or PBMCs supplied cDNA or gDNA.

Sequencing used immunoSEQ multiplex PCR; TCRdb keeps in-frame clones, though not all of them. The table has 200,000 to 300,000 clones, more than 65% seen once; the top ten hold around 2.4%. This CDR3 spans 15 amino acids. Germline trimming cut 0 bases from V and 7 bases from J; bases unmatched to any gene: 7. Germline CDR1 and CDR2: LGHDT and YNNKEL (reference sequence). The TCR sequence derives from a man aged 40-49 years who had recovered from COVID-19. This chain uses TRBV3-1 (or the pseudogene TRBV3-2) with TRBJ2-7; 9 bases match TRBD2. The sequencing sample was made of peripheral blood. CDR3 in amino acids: CASSQEAGGPREQYF. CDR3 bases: TGTGCCAGCAGCCAAGAGGCGGGAGGGCCGCGGGAGCAGTACTTC.